The clone carrying this TCR beta chain showed up just a few times. The antigen remains undetermined. The data originate from a study of cytomegalovirus exposure and HLA in healthy donors. Study outcomes and limitations: Presence/absence comparisons presumed near-even sequencing depth among donors. Most subjects' HLA-A and HLA-B alleles were reportedly predicted from TCR beta sequences. Listed as cytomegalovirus-associated were 170 or so TCR beta chains.

Per the germline V gene, CDR1 is ENHRY and CDR2 is SYGVKD. With V trimmed by 2 bases and J by 1 base, 2 bases remained unmatched. The CDR3 totals 16 residues. It was with 60 Vbeta and 13 Jbeta primers that the PCR ran. This table comes from immunoSEQ multiplex PCR, and its TCRdb copy is limited to in-frame clones, with some not included. The table includes about 140,000 clones, approximately 67% detected once. Sequenced input: PBMCs. The chain uses TRBV10-3 and TRBJ2-1; 10 nucleotides align to TRBD2. The sequence was collected from a woman aged 55-69 years in good health and CMV-seronegative. CDR3 in amino acids: CAISEASGSSYNEQFF. CDR3 bases: TGTGCCATCAGTGAGGCTAGCGGGAGTTCCTACAATGAGCAGTTCTTC.